The 14 T cell receptor beta chains below were found in one sample sequenced in a study of brain T cells in children with intractable seizures. Clones were sequenced by immunoSEQ multiplex PCR, and TCRdb holds only the in-frame ones, with some missing. The data hold roughly 120,000 clones, with around 94% observed a single time. The material was peripheral blood, obtained at surgery. These receptor sequences come from a boy less than two years old with hemimegalencephaly and intractable seizures.

The V call is TRBV2, the J call TRBJ2-5, with D maybe TRBD1 (6 bases). Germline CDR1 and CDR2: SNHLY and FYNNEI. The CDR3 totals 17 residues. Trimming cost V 2 bases and J 5 bases, with 21 bases left between them. This CDR3 reads CASSEYRERRGRETQYF. The DNA for the CDR3 is TGTGCCAGCAGTGAATACAGGGAGAGGAGAGGAAGGGAGACCCAGTACTTC.

The chain is built from TRBV7-2 and TRBJ2-1; tentatively, D is TRBD2 (6 bases). V was shortened by 6 bases and J by 7 bases, with 16 bases between the two germline ends. This CDR3 comprises 14 residues. Germline CDR1 is SGHTA and CDR2 is FQGNSA. CDR3 nucleotides: TGTGCCAGCAGTACTAACAGCGGGTCGAATGAGCAGTTCTTC. Amino acid sequence: CASSTNSGSNEQFF.

This chain uses TRBV29-1 with TRBJ2-3; D uncertain. This CDR3 spans 14 amino acids. Trimming shortened V by 4 bases and J by 4 bases, and 15 bases separated the two germline ends. Germline loops: CDR1 SQVTM, CDR2 ANQGSEA. CDR3 bases: TGCAGCGTTGTTGGTAGTCCGTCCCCAGATACGCAGTATTTT. This encodes CSVVGSPSPDTQYF.

V and J are TRBV30 and TRBJ1-5; 7 nucleotides agree with TRBD1. V shed 2 bases and J 8 bases; nucleotides not matched to a gene: 0. CDR1 is GTSNPN, CDR2 SVGIG, per germline (reference sequence). This CDR3 spans 11 amino acids. CDR3 amino acids: CAWSTGEPQHF. In DNA form, the CDR3 reads TGTGCCTGGAGTACAGGGGAGCCCCAGCATTTT.

This rearrangement joins TRBV15 to TRBJ2-7, with no clear D. Per germline, CDR1 LNHNV and CDR2 YYDKDF (reference sequence). CDR3 length: 14 residues. Trimming stripped 0 bases from V and 2 bases from J, with 8 bases between. In DNA form, the CDR3 reads TGTGCCACCAGCAGAGATACGGATACCTACGAGCAGTACTTC. Its protein product is CATSRDTDTYEQYF.

The CDR3 region has the DNA TGTGCCTGGAGTGCCCCGCCTCATTTTCGAGGCAATCAGCCCCAGCATTTT. Encoded protein: CAWSAPPHFRGNQPQHF. The chain joins TRBV30 to TRBJ1-5; no clear D. Germline V gene data show CDR1 as GTSNPN and CDR2 as SVGIG (reference sequence). The CDR3 covers 17 residues. The V end lost 1 base, the J end lost 2 bases, and 18 bases lay between the germline ends.

The chain recombines TRBV6-5 with TRBJ2-5; a possible D gene is TRBD2 (5 bases). The germline V gene encodes CDR1 MNHEY and CDR2 SVGAGI. This CDR3 contains 15 residues. V lost 2 bases and J 5 bases, leaving 15 bases between the germline ends. CDR3 DNA sequence: TGTGCCAGCAGTTACGGAGGTCTACGAGGGGAGACCCAGTACTTC. This encodes CASSYGGLRGETQYF.

This chain connects TRBV19 to TRBJ2-7; a possible D gene is TRBD2 (5 bases). The CDR3 contains 14 residues. V was pared by 2 bases and J by 7 bases, with 15 bases between. Germline V CDR1 and CDR2: LNHDA, SQIVND (reference sequence). CDR3 sequence (DNA): TGTGCCAGTAGTATAACTCCGAGTTCGGGGGAGCAGTACTTC. Translating gives CASSITPSSGEQYF.

The V call is TRBV5-4, the J call TRBJ2-3; TRBD2 matches at 9 bases. This CDR3 region has 13 residues. After removal of 4 bases from V and 9 bases from J, the junction contained 6 bases not matched to a gene. CDR1 is SGHNT, CDR2 YYREEE, per germline (reference sequence). DNA for the CDR3: TGTGCCAGCAGCGGGATAGCGGGAGTGACGCAGTATTTT. Translation: CASSGIAGVTQYF.

The V and J genes are TRBV18 and TRBJ1-1, with 8 bases lining up with TRBD1. The CDR3 consists of 13 residues. Trimming took 3 bases from V and 8 from J; bases not matched to a gene: 5. CDR1 KGHSH and CDR2 LQKENI come from the germline V gene. CDR3 amino acids: CASSPTGVYEAFF. CDR3 DNA sequence: TGTGCCAGCTCACCGACAGGGGTCTACGAAGCTTTCTTT.

The gene calls are TRBV5-1 and TRBJ2-7; 10 nucleotides agree with TRBD2. CDR3 size: 15 residues. Germline CDR1 reads SGHRS; CDR2 reads YFSETQ. J gave up 0 bases and V 2 bases, and 2 bases lay outside the gene matches. CDR3 region: CASSLAGGSSYEQYF. DNA for the CDR3: TGCGCCAGCAGCTTAGCGGGAGGGAGCTCCTACGAGCAGTACTTC. Together with reference TRBV5-1 and TRBJ2-7, the CDR3 gives the full variable domain: KAGVTQTPRYLIKTRGQQVTLSCSPISGHRSVSWYQQTPGQGLQFLFEYFSETQRNKGNFPGRFSGRQFSNSRSEMNVSTLELGDSALYLCASSLAGGSSYEQYFGPGTRLTVT.

This sequence joins TRBV28 and TRBJ2-7, with D perhaps TRBD1 or TRBD2 (5 bases each). The CDR3 has 13 amino acids. V dropped 8 bases and J dropped 2 bases, with 13 bases sitting between them. Germline V gives CDR1 MDHEN, CDR2 SYDVKM. The CDR3 DNA sequence: TGTGCCAGCGCTCAGGGACCCACCTACGAGCAGTACTTC. This codes for CASAQGPTYEQYF.

The chain has TRBV10-2 and TRBJ2-3; 11 positions agree with TRBD2. Germline lookup yields CDR1 WSHSY and CDR2 SAAADI. The J segment lost 1 base and the V segment lost 6 bases, leaving 12 bases of the junction unmatched. The CDR3 spans 18 residues. The CDR3 reads CASRASGRTRSRTDTQYF. DNA for the CDR3: TGCGCCAGCAGGGCTAGCGGGAGGACCCGATCCCGCACAGATACGCAGTATTTT.

The gene calls are TRBV12-3 or TRBV12-4 and TRBJ1-1; a weak D match, TRBD1 (6 bases). The CDR3 is 13 amino acids. The V end was cut by 11 bases, the J end by 0 bases, with 13 bases between. In nucleotides, the CDR3 is TGTGCCGGGGGGGCCAGTCTGAACACTGAAGCTTTCTTT. As protein: CAGGASLNTEAFF.